These T cell receptor beta chains were read from a single sample in a study of blood T cell repertoires in COVID-19. Sequenced by immunoSEQ multiplex PCR; TCRdb stores in-frame clones only, minus some. This table holds about 190,000 clones, around 87% found once. The specimen sequenced was PBMCs or T cells enriched from blood (not recorded which). The receptors were sampled from a woman in her forties in a cohort exposed to, infected with or recovered from COVID-19 (not recorded which). CDR3s include the opening cysteine and the closing phenylalanine or tryptophan. The D gene is left open where the match is weak.

CDR3	DNA	D	V	J
CASSPEGGVPYEQYF	TGTGCCAGCAGCCCGGAAGGGGGGGTACCCTACGAGCAGTACTTC	-	TRBV5-5	TRBJ2-7
CATSIGRGISHEQYF	TGTGCCACCAGCATCGGGAGGGGTATCAGCCACGAGCAGTACTTC	TRBD2	TRBV15	TRBJ2-7
CASRQTVNTEAFF	TGTGCCAGTAGACAGACAGTGAACACTGAAGCTTTCTTT	-	TRBV19	TRBJ1-1
CASSLVQRNTEAFF	TGTGCCAGCAGTTTAGTACAGAGGAACACTGAAGCTTTCTTT	-	TRBV28	TRBJ1-1
CASRSAYRENTEAFF	TGTGCCAGCAGGTCCGCGTACAGGGAGAACACTGAAGCTTTCTTT	-	TRBV5-5	TRBJ1-1
CAISEPGGGTSQPQHF	TGTGCCATCAGTGAGCCGGGGGGGGGTACAAGCCAGCCCCAGCATTTT	-	TRBV10-3	TRBJ1-5
CASSLAQGTGYSGNTIYF	TGCGCCAGCAGCTTGGCCCAAGGGACAGGGTACTCTGGAAACACCATATATTTT	TRBD1	TRBV5-1	TRBJ1-3
CAWSGRGGTNEKLFF	TGTGCCTGGAGTGGCAGGGGTGGAACTAATGAAAAACTGTTTTTT	-	TRBV30	TRBJ1-4
CASSQDWGGRQPQHF	TGTGCCAGCAGCCAAGATTGGGGAGGGCGTCAGCCCCAGCATTTT	-	TRBV3-1/TRBV3-2	TRBJ1-5
CAISGDKKTSGESTDTQYF	TGTGCCATCAGCGGCGACAAGAAGACTAGCGGGGAAAGCACAGATACGCAGTATTTT	TRBD2	TRBV10-3	TRBJ2-3
CASKPGGGWTEAFF	TGTGCCAGCAAACCGGGGGGCGGTTGGACTGAAGCTTTCTTT	-	TRBV27	TRBJ1-1
CASSYGSQPQHF	TGTGCCAGCAGCTACGGGAGTCAGCCCCAGCATTTT	-	TRBV13	TRBJ1-5
CASSALRTGGDYGYTF	TGTGCCAGCTCGGCACTAAGGACAGGGGGCGACTATGGCTACACCTTC	TRBD1	TRBV18	TRBJ1-2
CASSLASGGAFLSKLFF	TGTGCCAGCAGCTTAGCTTCTGGGGGCGCATTTCTATCGAAGCTGTTTTTT	-	TRBV7-6	TRBJ2-2
CAGTIDREYGYTF	TGCGCCGGTACGATTGACAGGGAATATGGCTACACCTTC	TRBD1	TRBV10-1	TRBJ1-2
CASSWTGNTGELFF	TGTGCCAGCAGCTGGACAGGGAACACCGGGGAGCTGTTTTTT	TRBD1	TRBV7-9	TRBJ2-2
CASRGDEGAMETQYF	TGTGCCAGCAGGGGGGACGAGGGGGCAATGGAGACCCAGTACTTC	TRBD1	TRBV2	TRBJ2-5
CASSRLDRNYGYTF	TGTGCCAGCAGCCGATTAGACAGAAACTATGGCTACACCTTC	-	TRBV27	TRBJ1-2
CASSLEGYPQPQHF	TGCGCCAGCAGCTTGGAGGGGTATCCCCAGCCCCAGCATTTT	-	TRBV5-1	TRBJ1-5
CASSALREDSNQPQHF	TGTGCCAGCAGTGCCCTTCGAGAAGATAGCAATCAGCCCCAGCATTTT	-	TRBV2	TRBJ1-5
CASSLAVKGNEQFF	TGTGCCAGCAGCTTAGCGGTTAAGGGGAATGAGCAGTTCTTC	-	TRBV7-8	TRBJ2-1
CASRVTLNSPLHF	TGTGCCAGTAGGGTAACTCTTAATTCACCCCTCCACTTT	-	TRBV19	TRBJ1-6